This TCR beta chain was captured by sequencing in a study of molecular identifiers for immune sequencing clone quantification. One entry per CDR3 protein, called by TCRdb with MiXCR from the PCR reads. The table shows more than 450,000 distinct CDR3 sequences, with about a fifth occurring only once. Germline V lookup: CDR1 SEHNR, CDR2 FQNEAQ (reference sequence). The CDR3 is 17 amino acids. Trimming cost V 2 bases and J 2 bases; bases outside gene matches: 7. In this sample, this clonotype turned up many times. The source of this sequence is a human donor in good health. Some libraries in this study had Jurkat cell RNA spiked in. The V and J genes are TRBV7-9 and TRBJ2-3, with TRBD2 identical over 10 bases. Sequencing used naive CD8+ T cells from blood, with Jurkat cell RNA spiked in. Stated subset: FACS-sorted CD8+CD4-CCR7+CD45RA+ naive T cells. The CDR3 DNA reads TGTGCCAGCAGCTTATTCACTAGCGGGGCATACACAGATACGCAGTATTTT. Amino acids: CASSLFTSGAYTDTQYF.